This T cell receptor (beta chain) originates from a study of cytomegalovirus exposure and HLA in healthy donors. Primers for the PCR totalled 60 Vbeta and 13 Jbeta. Generated by immunoSEQ multiplex PCR, the TCRdb table keeps only in-frame clones and is missing some. The sample shows some 180,000 clones, around 85% of them seen only once. Points from the study as a whole: V segments that were indistinguishable, TRBV6-2 and TRBV6-3 among them, were omitted from analysis.

Per the germline V gene, CDR1 is SGHVS and CDR2 is FNYEAQ. The V and J ends lost 5 bases and 3 bases, in that order; junction bases with no gene match: 4. CDR3 length equals 15 residues. With respect to this clone: The antigen is unknown.

Input material: PBMCs. This chain links TRBV7-6 with TRBJ2-3; 11 bases fit TRBD1. The receptor was derived from a male donor in good health and CMV-seronegative. The CDR3 DNA sequence: TGTGCCAGCAGCCACGGACAGGGGGCAACAGATACGCAGTATTTT. This codes for CASSHGQGATDTQYF.